This T cell receptor beta chain was sequenced in a study of cytomegalovirus exposure and HLA in healthy donors. Trimming cost V 0 bases and J 6 bases, with 5 bases left between them. Germline CDR1 and CDR2: DFQATT and SNEGSKA (reference sequence). This CDR3 has 11 residues. To note about this clone: This CDR3 is also generated by other DNA sequences in the sample.

Using immunoSEQ multiplex PCR, the repertoire was profiled, and TCRdb retains in-frame clones only, with some absent. This table has some 250,000 clones, approximately 84% appearing once. The J gene is TRBJ1-1, the V gene TRBV20-1; the D is unclear. This TCR was sampled from a woman in her 30s in good health and CMV-seropositive. Sequenced material: PBMCs. CDR3 in DNA: TGCAGTGCTAGAGACAATCCTGAAGCTTTCTTT. This codes for CSARDNPEAFF.